A single sample is the source of the 31 T cell receptor beta chains below, sequenced in a study of CD8+CD57+ T cells in acquired aplastic anemia. The use of genomic DNA as template underpinned the TCR beta VDJ and CDR3 profiling. From the reads, TCRdb called clonotypes with MiXCR, one entry per CDR3 protein. This sample has about 180,000 distinct CDR3 sequences, with around 45% found just once. The source material was sorted CD4+, CD8+, or CD8+CD57+ T cells (not recorded which) from PBMCs. These receptors came from a human donor in good health.

Here the CDR3 reads CASSLDVVAGNTIYF. DNA for the CDR3: TGCGCCAGCAGCTTGGACGTCGTGGCGGGAAACACCATATATTTT. The rearrangement links TRBV5-1 to TRBJ1-3; D is undetermined. Germline CDR1 is SGHRS and CDR2 is YFSETQ. V lost 0 bases and J 4 bases, leaving 11 bases between the germline ends. There are 15 residues in the CDR3.

This clonotype came up many times. V is TRBV29-1 and J is TRBJ2-7; 10 bases fit TRBD1. This CDR3 has 14 amino acids. Germline V gives CDR1 SQVTM, CDR2 ANQGSEA. The V segment lost 5 bases and the J segment 0 bases; nucleotides outside the gene matches: 4. The CDR3 loop is CSVWGTGVSYEQYF. CDR3 sequence (DNA): TGCAGCGTTTGGGGGACAGGGGTCTCCTACGAGCAGTACTTC.

The chain joins TRBV2 to TRBJ2-3; no clear D gene. Trimming took off 2 bases at V and 0 bases at J, with 6 bases between the two ends. Germline loops: CDR1 SNHLY, CDR2 FYNNEI. The CDR3 extends over 14 amino acids. CDR3 loop: CASSELLSTDTQYF. The CDR3, as DNA: TGTGCCAGCAGTGAACTACTTAGCACAGATACGCAGTATTTT. Variable domain in full (rest from reference TRBV2 and TRBJ2-3): EPEVTQTPSHQVTQMGQEVILRCVPISNHLYFYWYRQILGQKVEFLVSFYNNEISEKSEIFDDQFSVERPDGSNFTLKIRSTKLEDSAMYFCASSELLSTDTQYFGPGTRLTVL.

V is TRBV20-1 and J is TRBJ1-4; D possibly corresponds to TRBD1 (5 bases). Looked up from germline, CDR1 is DFQATT and CDR2 is SNEGSKA (reference sequence). V was clipped by 7 bases and J by 6 bases, with 15 bases between them. The CDR3 length is 13 residues. The DNA of the CDR3 is TGCAGTGTGGCGGCAGGAGGGGATGAAAAACTGTTTTTT. It specifies CSVAAGGDEKLFF.

There are many counts of this clonotype. The V gene is TRBV19, the J gene TRBJ1-5; possible D gene TRBD1, 5 bases. This CDR3 contains 16 residues. Germline loops: CDR1 LNHDA, CDR2 SQIVND (reference sequence). Trimming left V 7 bases short and J 1 base short, with 17 bases between. CDR3 in amino acids: CASTPRGRGSNQPQHF. In DNA form, the CDR3 reads TGTGCCAGTACCCCGCGGGGGAGAGGAAGCAATCAGCCCCAGCATTTT.

This clonotype was detected many times. The rearrangement joins TRBV29-1 to TRBJ2-7; possibly TRBD2 for D (5 bases). Trimming stripped 6 bases from V and 2 bases from J, with 17 bases between. The CDR3 loop spans 14 amino acids. Germline CDR1 SQVTM, CDR2 ANQGSEA. The CDR3 nucleotides are TGCAGCGTCGTTAAGCGGCCCGGGGCCTACGAGCAGTACTTC. The encoded protein is CSVVKRPGAYEQYF.

This clonotype was counted ten times or more. The V and J genes are TRBV20-1 and TRBJ1-1; TRBD1 agrees at 8 bases. Trimming removed 0 bases from V and 4 bases from J; junction bases left unmatched: 7. Germline assignment: CDR1 DFQATT and CDR2 SNEGSKA (reference sequence). CDR3 size: 15 residues. The CDR3 nucleotides are TGCAGTGCTAGAGATCCCAACAGGGGGGTCACTGAAGCTTTCTTT. It specifies CSARDPNRGVTEAFF.

This chain joins TRBV29-1 and TRBJ1-1; tentatively, D is TRBD1 (5 bases). The CDR3 has 15 amino acids. V was shortened by 4 bases and J by 0 bases, with 15 bases between the two germline ends. Germline-derived CDR1 and CDR2 are SQVTM and ANQGSEA. The CDR3 DNA sequence: TGCAGCGTTGTGCAGACAGCGCCTATGAACACTGAAGCTTTCTTT. This sequence encodes CSVVQTAPMNTEAFF.

In its sample, this clonotype was seen once. The V call is TRBV19, the J call TRBJ1-1, with D possibly TRBD1 on 6 matching bases. The CDR3 has 13 amino acids. Germline CDR1 and CDR2: LNHDA and SQIVND (reference sequence). V was cut by 9 bases and J by 8 bases, with 19 bases left in between. The CDR3 spells CASNLRGGSEAFF. The DNA for the CDR3 is TGTGCCAGCAACCTCCGGGGGGGCTCGGAAGCTTTCTTT.

The chain uses TRBV5-4 and TRBJ2-3; 7 nucleotides match TRBD2. CDR3 length equals 14 residues. CDR1 SGHNT and CDR2 YYREEE come from the germline V gene (reference sequence). Losses at the gene ends were 6 bases for V and 2 bases for J; bases not matched to a gene: 6. CDR3 DNA sequence: TGTGCCAGCACCCTTGGGGGGGTCACAGATACGCAGTATTTT. This encodes CASTLGGVTDTQYF.

The rearrangement links TRBV19 to TRBJ1-1, with 9 bases identical to TRBD1. Per the germline V gene, CDR1 is LNHDA and CDR2 is SQIVND (reference sequence). This CDR3 contains 14 residues. The junction had 10 bases not matched to a gene; V was cut back by 9 bases and J by 5 bases. The CDR3 loop reads CASVLTGGVTEAFF. The CDR3 DNA sequence: TGTGCCAGCGTCTTGACAGGGGGTGTTACTGAAGCTTTCTTT.

This clonotype has just one count. J is TRBJ2-7 and V is TRBV5-1, with D unclear. CDR1 is SGHRS, CDR2 YFSETQ, per germline. The CDR3 has 15 residues. Trimming removed 0 bases from V and 3 bases from J, with 13 bases in between. CDR3 sequence (DNA): TGCGCCAGCAGCTTGGGCCAGGACCTCCGCTACGAGCAGTACTTC. This gives the protein CASSLGQDLRYEQYF.

The chain couples TRBV6-1 to TRBJ1-1; no clear D gene. CDR1 and CDR2 from the germline V gene are MNHNS and SASEGT. The CDR3 runs to 12 residues. Trimming stripped 4 bases from V and 5 bases from J, with 8 bases between. The CDR3 protein is CASSAGGTEAFF. For the CDR3, the DNA is TGTGCCAGCAGTGCCGGTGGGACTGAAGCTTTCTTT.

This sequence joins TRBV11-2 and TRBJ2-1, with 12 positions matching TRBD2. The germline V gene has CDR1 SGHAT and CDR2 FQNNGV. The CDR3 has 16 amino acids. V gave up 5 bases and J gave up 2 bases; unmatched junction bases: 4. CDR3 region: CASSTRLAGAYNEQFF. CDR3 sequence (DNA): TGTGCCAGCAGCACCCGACTAGCGGGAGCCTACAATGAGCAGTTCTTC. The variable domain in full, with the rest retrieved from reference TRBV11-2 and TRBJ2-1, is EAGVAQSPRYKIIEKRQSVAFWCNPISGHATLYWYQQILGQGPKLLIQFQNNGVVDDSQLPKDRFSAERLKGVDSTLKIQPAKLEDSAVYLCASSTRLAGAYNEQFFGPGTRLTVL.

In the case of this clonotype: A much larger clone lies one base from this, so it may be a read error. The V and J genes are TRBV4-2 and TRBJ2-3; TRBD2 matches 8 bases. This CDR3 is built from 16 residues. The V gene end was trimmed by 6 bases and the J gene end by 4 bases; junction bases not matched to a gene: 12. Germline CDR1 LGHNA, CDR2 YNFKEQ. The chain's CDR3 is CASRRDIHGRADTQYF. DNA for the CDR3: TGTGCCAGCAGACGCGATATCCACGGGAGGGCAGATACGCAGTATTTT.

This clonotype appeared a few times. This CDR3 is CASSSLAGNTGELFF. The CDR3 nucleotides are TGTGCCAGCAGTTCCTTAGCGGGAAACACCGGGGAGCTGTTTTTT. This chain joins TRBV6-5 and TRBJ2-2, with 8 bases fitting TRBD2. After removal of 4 bases from V and 2 bases from J, the junction contained 3 bases not matched to a gene. The CDR3 runs 15 residues. Germline assignment: CDR1 MNHEY and CDR2 SVGAGI.

V and J are TRBV27 and TRBJ1-1; no firm D call. Germline V gene sequence: CDR1 MNHEY, CDR2 SMNVEV (reference sequence). The CDR3 contains 13 residues. Trimming shortened V by 5 bases and J by 5 bases, and 12 bases separated the two germline ends. The CDR3 spells CASSPSHLTEAFF. In nucleotides, the CDR3 is TGTGCCAGCAGTCCCAGCCATCTTACTGAAGCTTTCTTT.

This chain joins TRBV5-6 and TRBJ2-2; perhaps TRBD1 as D (6 bases). The CDR3 consists of 12 residues. Per germline, CDR1 SGHDT and CDR2 YYEEEE. V lost 3 bases and J 13 bases, leaving 13 bases between the germline ends. CDR3 in DNA: TGTGCCAGCAGCTCCCGACAGGACGTGCTGTTTTTT. It is translated as CASSSRQDVLFF.

This clonotype was picked up a small number of times. V and J are TRBV27 and TRBJ1-2, with D possibly being TRBD1 (6 bases). Looked up from germline, CDR1 is MNHEY and CDR2 is SMNVEV (reference sequence). With 5 bases removed from V and 2 bases from J, the gap between germline ends came to 12 bases. The CDR3 is 14 residues long. The CDR3 DNA is TGTGCCAGCAGTACCCGGGACACCAACTATGGCTACACCTTC. Translation: CASSTRDTNYGYTF.

The chain couples TRBV20-1 to TRBJ2-3, with D possibly being TRBD2 (5 bases). CDR3 length: 14 amino acids. The V gene's germline CDR1 is DFQATT and CDR2 SNEGSKA (reference sequence). V was cut by 6 bases and J by 6 bases, with 19 bases left in between. The chain's CDR3 is CSAHRGSGGDTQYF. The CDR3 DNA reads TGCAGTGCCCACAGAGGGTCCGGTGGCGATACGCAGTATTTT.

This clonotype was observed at least ten times. The CDR3, as DNA: TGTGCCAGCAGAGACCAGGGACACCCTAATCAGCCCCAGCATTTT. The encoded protein is CASRDQGHPNQPQHF. This rearrangement joins TRBV6-1 to TRBJ1-5; possible D gene TRBD1, 6 bases. Trimming took off 6 bases at V and 4 bases at J, with 16 bases between the two ends. The CDR3 extends over 15 amino acids. The germline V gene encodes CDR1 MNHNS and CDR2 SASEGT.

The V call is TRBV25-1, the J call TRBJ2-1, with 7 positions matching TRBD1. CDR3 length: 15 amino acids. V shed 3 bases, J shed 9 bases, and the junction held 11 bases outside the gene matches. CDR1 MGHDK and CDR2 SYGVNS come from the germline V gene. CDR3 in DNA: TGTGCCAGCAGTGATCCGGGACAGACTTTCAGTGAGCAGTTCTTC. It translates to CASSDPGQTFSEQFF.

This clonotype was found many times. The V and J genes are TRBV20-1 and TRBJ2-5; 8 nucleotides agree with TRBD1. This CDR3 is built from 16 residues. Germline CDR1 reads DFQATT; CDR2 reads SNEGSKA (reference sequence). With V trimmed by 2 bases and J by 2 bases, 10 bases remained unmatched. CDR3 nucleotide sequence: TGCAGTGCTAGACCAAGACAGGGGTACCAACAAGAGACCCAGTACTTC. It translates to CSARPRQGYQQETQYF.

This clonotype came up a few times. The chain employs TRBV10-3 and TRBJ1-2; D perhaps matches TRBD1 (5 bases). CDR3 size: 13 residues. V lost 0 bases, J lost 5 bases, and 7 bases lay in between. Germline CDR1 ENHRY, CDR2 SYGVKD. CDR3 region: CAISESTAYGYTF. CDR3 coding DNA: TGTGCCATCAGTGAGTCGACAGCATATGGCTACACCTTC.

This chain joins TRBV19 and TRBJ1-2; TRBD1 aligns across 9 bases. Unmatched junction bases numbered 7, after V lost 3 bases and J lost 5 bases. The germline V gene encodes CDR1 LNHDA and CDR2 SQIVND (reference sequence). The CDR3 is 15 amino acids. The CDR3 DNA reads as TGTGCCAGTAGTATGGATGGACAGGGGAAATATGGCTACACCTTC. Residues: CASSMDGQGKYGYTF.

This clonotype was seen only a few times. This chain uses TRBV6-2 or TRBV6-3 with TRBJ2-5, with 11 bases lining up with TRBD2. V trimming: 0 bases; J trimming: 9 bases; junction bases outside the gene matches: 21. The CDR3 covers 20 residues. CDR1 is MNHEY and CDR2 is SVGEGT in the germline V gene. CDR3: CASSYSVGVTSGIPGRAQYF. The DNA of the CDR3 is TGTGCCAGCAGTTACTCTGTTGGTGTGACTAGCGGGATTCCAGGGAGGGCCCAGTACTTC.

This clonotype was seen ten or more times. The chain joins TRBV6-5 to TRBJ2-1; 10 nucleotides match TRBD1. Germline V gene data show CDR1 as MNHEY and CDR2 as SVGAGI. The CDR3 runs 13 residues. With 7 bases clipped from V and 9 bases from J, the junction kept 6 bases outside the gene matches. The CDR3 loop reads CASIGTGDLEQFF. DNA for the CDR3: TGTGCCAGCATTGGGACAGGGGACCTTGAGCAGTTCTTC.

This clonotype was detected only a few times. The V and J genes are TRBV28 and TRBJ2-3, with a weak D call TRBD1 (6 bases). Germline assignment: CDR1 MDHEN and CDR2 SYDVKM. The V end lost 5 bases, the J end lost 8 bases, and 23 bases lay between the germline ends. The CDR3 loop spans 16 amino acids. As DNA, the CDR3 is TGTGCCAGCAGTCCTCCCCTGGGACAAAGGGCCCCTACGCAGTATTTT. Translated, it gives CASSPPLGQRAPTQYF. The variable domain in full, with the rest retrieved from reference TRBV28 and TRBJ2-3, is DVKVTQSSRYLVKRTGEKVFLECVQDMDHENMFWYRQDPGLGLRLIYFSYDVKMKEKGDIPEGYSVSREKKERFSLILESASTNQTSMYLCASSPPLGQRAPTQYFGPGTRLTVL.

In this sample, this clonotype turned up many times. V gene TRBV20-1 combines with J gene TRBJ2-1; TRBD2 matches 10 bases. Germline V gives CDR1 DFQATT, CDR2 SNEGSKA (reference sequence). This CDR3 contains 16 residues. V shed 4 bases and J 2 bases; nucleotides not matched to a gene: 8. The CDR3 nucleotides are TGCAGTGCTAAGAGCCTAGCGGGAGAAACCTACAATGAGCAGTTCTTC. It is translated as CSAKSLAGETYNEQFF.

The chain has TRBV19 and TRBJ2-2; D could derive from TRBD1 or TRBD2 (5 bases each). V lost 5 bases to trimming and J lost 4 bases, with 11 bases between them. The CDR3 is 14 amino acids. The V gene's germline CDR1 is LNHDA and CDR2 SQIVND (reference sequence). The CDR3 DNA is TGTGCCAGTAGTGCCGCCGGGGCCACCGGGGAGCTGTTTTTT. It is translated as CASSAAGATGELFF.

This clonotype was seen a few times. The chain is built from TRBV6-1 and TRBJ2-3; 7 bases align to TRBD1. The CDR3 spans 15 residues. V lost 1 base, J lost 7 bases, and 8 bases stayed unmatched. Germline V CDR1 and CDR2: MNHNS, SASEGT. CDR3 bases: TGTGCCAGCAGTGAAGAGGCAGGGGGATCGAATACGCAGTATTTT. Encoded protein: CASSEEAGGSNTQYF.